This TCR beta chain stems from a study of shared clonotypes between healthy human individuals. There were no recent acute infections or vaccinations among the donors, who were healthy HIV-negative adults. In the original analysis: Filtering differed since immunoSEQ provided only junctions, with no quality scores. The protocol was immunoSEQ multiplex PCR, while the TCRdb copy is restricted to in-frame clones and leaves out a portion. For V, J and clone size, that table is used; D and trimming come from the DNA. The data contain a few million clones, 90% to 95% of them singletons. Sequencing was performed on naive CD4+ T cells from PBMCs. The sample's subset: CD45RA+ positively selected. The receptor was isolated from a man between 18 and 29 years old in good health. Some clones in this sample may be carry-over from other donors' samples.

The CDR3 protein is CASSLVGPEAFF. CDR3 DNA: TGCGCCAGCAGCTTGGTGGGACCTGAAGCTTTCTTT. This rearrangement joins TRBV5-1 to TRBJ1-1; a possible D gene is TRBD1 (5 bases). This CDR3 contains 12 residues. Germline V gene data show CDR1 as SGHRS and CDR2 as YFSETQ. The V gene lost 0 bases and the J gene lost 6 bases, with 6 bases spanning the gap.